This is a list of T cell receptor beta chains from one sample in a study of CD8+CD57+ T cells in acquired aplastic anemia. TCRdb re-called the reads through MiXCR, storing one row per CDR3 protein. The repertoire holds about 180,000 distinct CDR3 sequences, with 46% as singletons. Sequencing was performed on sorted CD4+, CD8+, or CD8+CD57+ T cells (not recorded which) from PBMCs. These receptors were obtained from a human donor in good health. Both conserved end residues are trimmed from each CDR3. The size of a clone is reported for some rows only, either as once, few or many, or as a class for expanded clones.

j_gene: TRBJ1-5; v_gene: TRBV10-2; abundance: many; CDR3aa: ASKGDGQPQH
j_gene: TRBJ2-3; v_gene: TRBV15; abundance: -; CDR3aa: ATSRGTSGTDTQY
j_gene: TRBJ1-3; v_gene: TRBV3-1; abundance: -; CDR3aa: ASNTGQFSGNTIY
j_gene: TRBJ2-1; v_gene: TRBV10-1; abundance: once; CDR3aa: ASSKASGSNEQF
j_gene: TRBJ1-5; v_gene: TRBV11-2; abundance: many; CDR3aa: ASSLYPFGPNSNQPQH
j_gene: TRBJ2-3; v_gene: TRBV24-1; abundance: -; CDR3aa: ATPTGPCTDTQY
j_gene: TRBJ2-3; v_gene: TRBV29-1; abundance: many; CDR3aa: SSGLAGAGTDTQY
j_gene: TRBJ2-5; v_gene: TRBV10-2; abundance: few; CDR3aa: ASSPTSGAETQY
j_gene: TRBJ2-2; v_gene: TRBV4-1; abundance: -; CDR3aa: ASSQDLAGGTGELF
j_gene: TRBJ2-3; v_gene: TRBV20-1; abundance: many; CDR3aa: SASSVRGSITDTQY
j_gene: TRBJ1-5; v_gene: TRBV12-3/TRBV12-4; abundance: -; CDR3aa: ASSEGGRRDSNQPQH
j_gene: TRBJ1-5; v_gene: TRBV18; abundance: -; CDR3aa: ASSPSQRTQPQH
j_gene: TRBJ1-2; v_gene: TRBV11-1; abundance: many; CDR3aa: ASSPTGVVEIGGYT
j_gene: TRBJ2-1; v_gene: TRBV10-3; abundance: -; CDR3aa: AISESRGRRYNEQF
j_gene: TRBJ2-5; v_gene: TRBV14; abundance: few; CDR3aa: ASSPGSGTGLETQY
j_gene: TRBJ2-3; v_gene: TRBV5-4; abundance: -; CDR3aa: ASSLLTSRFSQDLTDTQY
j_gene: TRBJ2-2; v_gene: TRBV6-1; abundance: many; CDR3aa: ASSEALSRRTGELF
j_gene: TRBJ2-3; v_gene: TRBV19; abundance: -; CDR3aa: ASSITWGGDTQY
j_gene: TRBJ1-1; v_gene: TRBV7-2; abundance: once; CDR3aa: ASSSPPEAF
j_gene: TRBJ2-1; v_gene: TRBV9; abundance: -; CDR3aa: ASSPSAGGSSYNEQF
j_gene: TRBJ1-2; v_gene: TRBV20-1; abundance: many; CDR3aa: SALRGQGALGYGYT
j_gene: TRBJ1-2; v_gene: TRBV7-2; abundance: -; CDR3aa: ASSLASSFGFYYGYT
j_gene: TRBJ2-5; v_gene: TRBV15; abundance: few; CDR3aa: ATSRGGGTETQY
j_gene: TRBJ2-7; v_gene: TRBV6-5; abundance: many; CDR3aa: ASRTGQGTYEQY
j_gene: TRBJ2-5; v_gene: TRBV5-1; abundance: -; CDR3aa: ASSLPAGGRETQY
j_gene: TRBJ2-7; v_gene: TRBV7-2; abundance: few; CDR3aa: ASSLDFEQY
j_gene: TRBJ1-6; v_gene: TRBV25-1; abundance: once; CDR3aa: ASSGQGWNSPLH
j_gene: TRBJ1-2; v_gene: TRBV2; abundance: many; CDR3aa: ASSDLGYGYT
j_gene: TRBJ2-6; v_gene: TRBV19; abundance: few; CDR3aa: ASSIWGSGANVLT
j_gene: TRBJ1-1; v_gene: TRBV7-2; abundance: many; CDR3aa: ASSLDGHPNTEAF
j_gene: TRBJ2-2; v_gene: TRBV5-1; abundance: -; CDR3aa: ASSLNRPGELF
j_gene: TRBJ2-5; v_gene: TRBV7-2; abundance: -; CDR3aa: ASSLASTEREETQY
j_gene: TRBJ2-2; v_gene: TRBV19; abundance: -; CDR3aa: ASSIWGRPGELF
j_gene: TRBJ1-2; v_gene: TRBV30; abundance: many; CDR3aa: AWSVGRQGRYT
j_gene: TRBJ2-3; v_gene: TRBV20-1; abundance: -; CDR3aa: SAREVDTQY
j_gene: TRBJ1-1; v_gene: TRBV7-9; abundance: few; CDR3aa: ASSVGGTEAF
j_gene: TRBJ1-1; v_gene: TRBV4-1; abundance: -; CDR3aa: ASSQDLTPYEAF
j_gene: TRBJ2-1; v_gene: TRBV11-3; abundance: many; CDR3aa: ASSLESYNEQF
j_gene: TRBJ1-3; v_gene: TRBV18; abundance: few; CDR3aa: ASSPLGQFDPSGNTIY
j_gene: TRBJ1-1; v_gene: TRBV29-1; abundance: -; CDR3aa: SVRPGPQDAEAF
j_gene: TRBJ2-2; v_gene: TRBV7-7; abundance: -; CDR3aa: ASSSSTGELF
j_gene: TRBJ1-1; v_gene: TRBV7-9; abundance: -; CDR3aa: ASRIGAVEAF
j_gene: TRBJ1-5; v_gene: TRBV19; abundance: -; CDR3aa: ASSTGTYQPQH
j_gene: TRBJ1-1; v_gene: TRBV19; abundance: many; CDR3aa: ASSTVRSNTEAF
j_gene: TRBJ2-5; v_gene: TRBV15; abundance: -; CDR3aa: ATSIRTSDQETQY
j_gene: TRBJ1-1; v_gene: TRBV25-1; abundance: -; CDR3aa: ASSAEGLTEAF
j_gene: TRBJ2-3; v_gene: TRBV25-1; abundance: few; CDR3aa: ASSAGLVGAPGTQY
j_gene: TRBJ1-2; v_gene: TRBV10-1; abundance: -; CDR3aa: ASIEGVRGYT
j_gene: TRBJ1-1; v_gene: TRBV20-1; abundance: -; CDR3aa: SASDARGAF
j_gene: TRBJ1-4; v_gene: TRBV7-8; abundance: few; CDR3aa: ASSLGTEKLF
j_gene: TRBJ1-5; v_gene: TRBV19; abundance: -; CDR3aa: ASARRGGNQPQH
j_gene: TRBJ1-2; v_gene: TRBV19; abundance: few; CDR3aa: ASSPGYGYT
j_gene: TRBJ2-2; v_gene: TRBV6-1; abundance: few; CDR3aa: ASTRLAGVYSGELF
j_gene: TRBJ2-7; v_gene: TRBV7-2; abundance: many; CDR3aa: ASSTTSGRMHEQY
j_gene: TRBJ1-1; v_gene: TRBV19; abundance: -; CDR3aa: ASSRVTEAF
j_gene: TRBJ2-7; v_gene: TRBV28; abundance: -; CDR3aa: ASSLPGHEQY
j_gene: TRBJ2-7; v_gene: TRBV7-2; abundance: few; CDR3aa: ASSSLGEQY